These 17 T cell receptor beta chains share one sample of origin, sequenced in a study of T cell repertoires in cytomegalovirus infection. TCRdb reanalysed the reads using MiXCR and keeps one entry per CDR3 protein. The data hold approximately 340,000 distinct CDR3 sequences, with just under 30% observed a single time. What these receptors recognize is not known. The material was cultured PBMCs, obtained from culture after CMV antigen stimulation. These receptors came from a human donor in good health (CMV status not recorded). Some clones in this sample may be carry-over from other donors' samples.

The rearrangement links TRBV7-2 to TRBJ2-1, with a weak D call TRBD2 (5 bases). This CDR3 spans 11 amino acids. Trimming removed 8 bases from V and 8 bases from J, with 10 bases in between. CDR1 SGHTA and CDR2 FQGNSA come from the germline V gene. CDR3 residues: CASRSGHEQFF. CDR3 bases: TGTGCCAGCCGAAGCGGCCATGAGCAGTTCTTC.

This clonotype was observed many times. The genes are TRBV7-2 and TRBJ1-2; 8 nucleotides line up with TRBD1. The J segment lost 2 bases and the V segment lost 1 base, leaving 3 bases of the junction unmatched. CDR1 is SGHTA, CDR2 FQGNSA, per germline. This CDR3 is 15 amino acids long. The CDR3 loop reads CASSLDPGGNYGYTF. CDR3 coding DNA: TGTGCCAGCAGCTTAGACCCAGGGGGCAACTATGGCTACACCTTC.

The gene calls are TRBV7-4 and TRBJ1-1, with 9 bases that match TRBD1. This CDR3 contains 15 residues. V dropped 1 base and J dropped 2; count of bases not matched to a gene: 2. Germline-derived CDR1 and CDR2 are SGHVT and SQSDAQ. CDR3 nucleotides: TGTGCCAGCAGCTTAGGACAGGGGGGAAACACTGAAGCTTTCTTT. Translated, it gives CASSLGQGGNTEAFF.

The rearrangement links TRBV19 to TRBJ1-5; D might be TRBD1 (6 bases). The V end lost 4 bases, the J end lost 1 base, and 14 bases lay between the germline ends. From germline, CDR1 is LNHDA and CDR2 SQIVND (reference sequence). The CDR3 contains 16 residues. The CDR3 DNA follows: TGTGCCAGTAGTAACCCCGGGACATCGAGCAATCAGCCCCAGCATTTT. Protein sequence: CASSNPGTSSNQPQHF.

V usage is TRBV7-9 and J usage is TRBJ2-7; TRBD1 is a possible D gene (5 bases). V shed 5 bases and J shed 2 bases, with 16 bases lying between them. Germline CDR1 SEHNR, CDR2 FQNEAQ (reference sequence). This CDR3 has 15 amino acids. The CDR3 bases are TGTGCCAGCAGCCCGCCTAAGGGGTCCACCTACGAGCAGTACTTC. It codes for CASSPPKGSTYEQYF.

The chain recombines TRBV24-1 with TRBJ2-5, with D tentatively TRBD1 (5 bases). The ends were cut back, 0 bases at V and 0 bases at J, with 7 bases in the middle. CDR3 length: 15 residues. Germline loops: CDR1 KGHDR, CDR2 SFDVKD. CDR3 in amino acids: CATSDLKGNQETQYF. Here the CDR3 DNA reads TGTGCCACCAGTGATTTGAAGGGGAACCAAGAGACCCAGTACTTC.

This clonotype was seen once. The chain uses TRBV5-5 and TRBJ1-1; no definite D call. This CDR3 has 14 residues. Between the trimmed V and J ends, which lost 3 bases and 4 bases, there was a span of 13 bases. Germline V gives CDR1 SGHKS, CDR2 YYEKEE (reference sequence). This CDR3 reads CASSWLGLGTEAFF. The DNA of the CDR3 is TGTGCCAGCAGCTGGTTAGGATTGGGCACTGAAGCTTTCTTT.

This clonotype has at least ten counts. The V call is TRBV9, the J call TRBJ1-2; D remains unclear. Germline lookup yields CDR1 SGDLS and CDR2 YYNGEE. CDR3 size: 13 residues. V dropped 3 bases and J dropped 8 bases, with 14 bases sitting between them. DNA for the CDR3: TGTGCCAGCAGCGACGCGAGGTTCTCAGGCTACACCTTC. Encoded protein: CASSDARFSGYTF.

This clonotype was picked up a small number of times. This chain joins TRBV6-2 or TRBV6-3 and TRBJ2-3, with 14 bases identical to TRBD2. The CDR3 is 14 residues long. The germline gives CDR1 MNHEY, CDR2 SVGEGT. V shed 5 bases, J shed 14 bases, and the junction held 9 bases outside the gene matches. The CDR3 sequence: CASSPGTSGGQGYF. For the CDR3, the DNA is TGTGCCAGCAGTCCTGGGACTAGCGGGGGTCAGGGGTATTTT.

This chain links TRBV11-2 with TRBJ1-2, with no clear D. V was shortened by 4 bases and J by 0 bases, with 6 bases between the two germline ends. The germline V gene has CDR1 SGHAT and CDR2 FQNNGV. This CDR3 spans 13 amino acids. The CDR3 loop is CASSSVTNYGYTF. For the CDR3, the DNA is TGTGCCAGCAGCTCTGTTACTAACTATGGCTACACCTTC.

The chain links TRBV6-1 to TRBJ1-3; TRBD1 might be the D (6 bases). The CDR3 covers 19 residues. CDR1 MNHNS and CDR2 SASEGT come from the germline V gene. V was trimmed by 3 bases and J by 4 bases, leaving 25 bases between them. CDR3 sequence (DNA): TGTGCCAGCAGTGATCCGGTCCGACAGGCCCTTAGGTCCGGAAACACCATATATTTT. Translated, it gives CASSDPVRQALRSGNTIYF.

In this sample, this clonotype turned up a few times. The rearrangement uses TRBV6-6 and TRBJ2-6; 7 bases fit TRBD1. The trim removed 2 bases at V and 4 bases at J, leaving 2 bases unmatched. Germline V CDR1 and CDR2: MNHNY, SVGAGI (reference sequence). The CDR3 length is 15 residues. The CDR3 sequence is CASSYGQEGANVLTF. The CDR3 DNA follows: TGTGCCAGCAGTTACGGACAGGAAGGGGCCAACGTCCTGACTTTC.

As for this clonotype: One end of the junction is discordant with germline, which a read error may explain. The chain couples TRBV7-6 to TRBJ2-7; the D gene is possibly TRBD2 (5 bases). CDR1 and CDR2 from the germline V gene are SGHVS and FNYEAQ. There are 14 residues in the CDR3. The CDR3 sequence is CASSLPGFGYEQYF. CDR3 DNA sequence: TGTGCCAGCAGCTTACCGGGATTTGGCTACGAGCAGTATTTC.

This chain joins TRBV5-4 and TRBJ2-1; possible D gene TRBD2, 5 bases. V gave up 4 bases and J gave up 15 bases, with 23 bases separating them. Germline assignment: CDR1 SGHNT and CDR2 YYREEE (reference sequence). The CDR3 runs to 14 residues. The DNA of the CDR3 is TGTGCCAGCAGCCCGGGGTCAGGCCCACCTCACCCGTTCTTC. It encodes CASSPGSGPPHPFF.

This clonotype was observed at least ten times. The CDR3, as DNA: TGTGCCAGCAGGGAATCTAGCGGGAGCGGACAAGAGACCCAGTACTTC. Its translation: CASRESSGSGQETQYF. The V call is TRBV7-2, the J call TRBJ2-5; 10 nucleotides match TRBD2. The trim removed 6 bases at V and 2 bases at J, leaving 9 bases unmatched. The length of the CDR3 is 16 residues. Germline lookup yields CDR1 SGHTA and CDR2 FQGNSA.

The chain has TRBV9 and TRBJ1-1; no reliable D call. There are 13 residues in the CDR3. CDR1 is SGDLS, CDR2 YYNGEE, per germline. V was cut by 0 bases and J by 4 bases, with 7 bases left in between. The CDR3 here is CASSVVWSTEAFF. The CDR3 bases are TGTGCCAGCAGCGTAGTCTGGAGCACTGAAGCTTTCTTT.

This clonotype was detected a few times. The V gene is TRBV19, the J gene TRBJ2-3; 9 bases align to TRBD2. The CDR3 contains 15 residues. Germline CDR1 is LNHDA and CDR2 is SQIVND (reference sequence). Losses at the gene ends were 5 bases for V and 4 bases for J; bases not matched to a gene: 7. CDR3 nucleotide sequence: TGTGCCAGTAGTTTGGGCGGGAGGGCCGCAGATACGCAGTATTTT. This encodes CASSLGGRAADTQYF.